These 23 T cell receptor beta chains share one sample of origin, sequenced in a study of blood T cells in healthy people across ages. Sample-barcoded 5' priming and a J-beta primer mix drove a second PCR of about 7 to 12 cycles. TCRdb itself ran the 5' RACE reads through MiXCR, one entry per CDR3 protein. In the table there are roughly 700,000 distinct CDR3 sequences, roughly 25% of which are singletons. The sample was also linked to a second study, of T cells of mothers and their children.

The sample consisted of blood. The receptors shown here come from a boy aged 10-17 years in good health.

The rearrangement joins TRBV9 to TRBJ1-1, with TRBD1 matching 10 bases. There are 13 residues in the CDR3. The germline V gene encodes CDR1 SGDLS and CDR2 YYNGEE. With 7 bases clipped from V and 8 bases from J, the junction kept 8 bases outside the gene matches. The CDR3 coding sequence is TGTGCCAGCGGCCCGGGACAGGGGACCGAAGCTTTCTTT. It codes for CASGPGQGTEAFF.

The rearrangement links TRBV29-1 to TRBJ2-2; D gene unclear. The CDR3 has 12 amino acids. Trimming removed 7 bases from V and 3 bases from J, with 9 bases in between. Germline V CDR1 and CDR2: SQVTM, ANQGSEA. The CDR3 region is CSALFDTGELFF. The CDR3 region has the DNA TGCAGCGCCCTCTTCGACACCGGGGAGCTGTTTTTT.

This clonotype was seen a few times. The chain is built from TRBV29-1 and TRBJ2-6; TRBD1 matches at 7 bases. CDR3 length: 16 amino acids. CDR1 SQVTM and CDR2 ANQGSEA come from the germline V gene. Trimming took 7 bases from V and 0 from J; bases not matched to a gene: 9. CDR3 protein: CSAPLGGLSGANVLTF. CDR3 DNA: TGCAGCGCCCCATTAGGGGGCCTCTCTGGGGCCAACGTCCTGACTTTC.

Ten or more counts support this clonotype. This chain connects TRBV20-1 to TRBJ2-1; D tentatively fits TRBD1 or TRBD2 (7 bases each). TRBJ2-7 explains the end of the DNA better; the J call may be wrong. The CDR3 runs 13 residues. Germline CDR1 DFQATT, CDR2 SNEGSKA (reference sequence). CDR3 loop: CSARGGFSYEQYF. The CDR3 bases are TGCAGTGCCAGGGGGGGGTTCTCCTACGAGCAGTACTTC.

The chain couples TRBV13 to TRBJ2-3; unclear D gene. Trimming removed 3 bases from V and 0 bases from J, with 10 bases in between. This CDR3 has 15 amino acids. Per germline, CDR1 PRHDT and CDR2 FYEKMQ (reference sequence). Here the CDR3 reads CASSFNGPSTDTQYF. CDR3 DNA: TGTGCCAGCAGCTTCAACGGGCCTAGCACAGATACGCAGTATTTT.

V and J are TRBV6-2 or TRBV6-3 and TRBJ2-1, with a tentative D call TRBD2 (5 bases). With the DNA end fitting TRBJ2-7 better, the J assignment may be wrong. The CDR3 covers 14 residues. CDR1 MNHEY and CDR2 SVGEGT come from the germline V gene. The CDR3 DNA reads TGTGCCAGCAGTTACGACGGGAAATACGGGGAGCAGTACTTC. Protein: CASSYDGKYGEQYF.

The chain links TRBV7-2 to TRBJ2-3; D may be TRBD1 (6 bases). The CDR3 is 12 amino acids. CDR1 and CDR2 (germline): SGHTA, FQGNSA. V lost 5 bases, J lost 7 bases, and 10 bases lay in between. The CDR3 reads CASSMDSNTQYF. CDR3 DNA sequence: TGTGCCAGCAGCATGGACAGTAATACGCAGTATTTT.

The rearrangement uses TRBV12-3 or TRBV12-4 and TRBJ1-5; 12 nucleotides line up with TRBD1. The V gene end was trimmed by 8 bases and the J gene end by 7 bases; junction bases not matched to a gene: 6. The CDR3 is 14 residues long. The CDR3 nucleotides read TGTGCCAGCCTGCCCGGGACAGGGGGCCAGCCCCAGCATTTT. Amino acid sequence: CASLPGTGGQPQHF.

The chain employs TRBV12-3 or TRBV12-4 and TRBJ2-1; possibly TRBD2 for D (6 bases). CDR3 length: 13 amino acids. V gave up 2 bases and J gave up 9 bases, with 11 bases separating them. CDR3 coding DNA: TGTGCCAGCAGTTTACAGGCCGGGAGTGAGCAGTTCTTC. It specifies CASSLQAGSEQFF.

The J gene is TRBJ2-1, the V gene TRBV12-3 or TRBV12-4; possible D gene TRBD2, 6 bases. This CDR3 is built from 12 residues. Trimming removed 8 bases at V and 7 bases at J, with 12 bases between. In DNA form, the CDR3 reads TGTGCCAGCGCGGGGAGTGGGAATGAGCAGTTCTTC. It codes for CASAGSGNEQFF.

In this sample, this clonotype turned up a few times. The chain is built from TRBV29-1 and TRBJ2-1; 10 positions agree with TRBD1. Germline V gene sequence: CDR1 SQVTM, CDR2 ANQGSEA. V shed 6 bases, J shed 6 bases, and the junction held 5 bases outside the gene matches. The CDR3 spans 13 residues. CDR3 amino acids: CSVAGQGPNEQFF. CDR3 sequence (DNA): TGCAGCGTGGCGGGACAGGGGCCCAATGAGCAGTTCTTC.

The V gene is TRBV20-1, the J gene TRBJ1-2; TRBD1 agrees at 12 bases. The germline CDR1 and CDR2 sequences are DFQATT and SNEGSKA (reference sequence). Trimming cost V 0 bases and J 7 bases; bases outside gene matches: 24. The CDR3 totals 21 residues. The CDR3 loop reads CSARDPHPVGTGGALSSGYTF. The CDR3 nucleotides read TGCAGTGCTAGAGATCCTCATCCGGTTGGGACAGGGGGCGCGTTAAGTAGTGGCTACACCTTC.

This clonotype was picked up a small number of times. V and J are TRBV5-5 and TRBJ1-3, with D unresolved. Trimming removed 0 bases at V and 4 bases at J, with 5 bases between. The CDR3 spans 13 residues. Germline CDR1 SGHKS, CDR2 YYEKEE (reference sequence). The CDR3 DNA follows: TGTGCCAGCAGCTTGGGGAAGGGAAACACCATATATTTT. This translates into CASSLGKGNTIYF.

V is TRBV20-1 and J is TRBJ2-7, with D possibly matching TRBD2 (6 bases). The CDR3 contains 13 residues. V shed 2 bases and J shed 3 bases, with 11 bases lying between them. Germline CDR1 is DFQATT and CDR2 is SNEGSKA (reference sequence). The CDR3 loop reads CSARSGRDYEQYF. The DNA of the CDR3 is TGCAGTGCTAGATCCGGGCGGGACTACGAGCAGTACTTC.

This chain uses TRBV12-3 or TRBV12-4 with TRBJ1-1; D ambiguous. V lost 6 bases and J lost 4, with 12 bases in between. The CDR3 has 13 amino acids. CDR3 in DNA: TGTGCCAGCAGCTTGGAGGGTTTCACTGAAGCTTTCTTT. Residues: CASSLEGFTEAFF.

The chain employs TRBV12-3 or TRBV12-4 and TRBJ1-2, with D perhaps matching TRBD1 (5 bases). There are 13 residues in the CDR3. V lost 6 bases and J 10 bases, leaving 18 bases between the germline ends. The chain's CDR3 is CASRGPAGSDYTF. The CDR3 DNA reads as TGTGCCAGCAGGGGACCTGCGGGATCGGACTACACCTTC.

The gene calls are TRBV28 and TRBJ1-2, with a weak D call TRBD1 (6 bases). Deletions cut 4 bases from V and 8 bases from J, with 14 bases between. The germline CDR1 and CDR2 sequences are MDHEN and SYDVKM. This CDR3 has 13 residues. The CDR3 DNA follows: TGTGCCAGCAGTTCCGGGACACAGGAGGGCTACACCTTC. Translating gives CASSSGTQEGYTF.

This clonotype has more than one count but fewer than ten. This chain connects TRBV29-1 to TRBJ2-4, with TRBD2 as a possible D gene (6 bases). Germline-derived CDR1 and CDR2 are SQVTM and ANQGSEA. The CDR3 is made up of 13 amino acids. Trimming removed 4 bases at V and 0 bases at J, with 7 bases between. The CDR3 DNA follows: TGCAGCGTTGGGGGACTAGCCAAAAACATTCAGTACTTC. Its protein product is CSVGGLAKNIQYF.

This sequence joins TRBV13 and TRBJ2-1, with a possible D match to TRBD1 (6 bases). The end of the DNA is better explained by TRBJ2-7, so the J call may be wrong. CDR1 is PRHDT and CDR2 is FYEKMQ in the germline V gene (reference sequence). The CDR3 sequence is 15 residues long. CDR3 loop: CASSLGRGGSYEQYF. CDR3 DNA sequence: TGTGCCAGCAGCCTCGGCAGAGGGGGCTCCTACGAGCAGTACTTC.

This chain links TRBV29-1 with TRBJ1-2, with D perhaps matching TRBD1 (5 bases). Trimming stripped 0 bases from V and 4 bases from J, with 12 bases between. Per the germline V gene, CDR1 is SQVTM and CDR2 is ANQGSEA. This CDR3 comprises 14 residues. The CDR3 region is CSVEDQGTFYGYTF. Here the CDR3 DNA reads TGCAGCGTTGAAGATCAGGGTACCTTCTATGGCTACACCTTC.

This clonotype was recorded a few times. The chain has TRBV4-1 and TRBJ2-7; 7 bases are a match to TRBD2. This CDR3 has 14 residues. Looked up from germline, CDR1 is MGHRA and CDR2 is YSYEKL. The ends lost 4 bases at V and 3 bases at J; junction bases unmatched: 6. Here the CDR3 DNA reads TGCGCCAGCAGCCTCTCGCGGGAGTTCTACGAGCAGTACTTC. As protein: CASSLSREFYEQYF.

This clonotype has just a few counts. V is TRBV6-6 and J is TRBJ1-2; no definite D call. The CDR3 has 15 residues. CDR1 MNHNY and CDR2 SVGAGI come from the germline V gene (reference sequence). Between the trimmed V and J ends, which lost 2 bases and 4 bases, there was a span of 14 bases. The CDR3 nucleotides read TGTGCCAGCAGTTACGGTCTCCCGGTACTCTATGGCTACACCTTC. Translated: CASSYGLPVLYGYTF.

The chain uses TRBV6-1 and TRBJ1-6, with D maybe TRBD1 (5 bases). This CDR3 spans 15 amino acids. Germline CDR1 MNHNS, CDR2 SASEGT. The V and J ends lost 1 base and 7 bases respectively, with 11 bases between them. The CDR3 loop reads CASSEGAGGNSPLHF. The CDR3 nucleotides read TGTGCCAGCAGTGAAGGAGCGGGGGGGAATTCACCCCTCCACTTT.